The next 7 T cell receptor beta chains were all read from a single sample in a study of T cells in Graves' hyperthyroidism and ophthalmopathy. The CDR3 regions of TCR beta were amplified from RNA transcripts. The HTBI primer set drove a first-round RT-PCR of the TCR CDR3. In TCRdb, the multiplex PCR reads were re-called with MiXCR into one record per CDR3 protein. The data contain 600,000 or so distinct CDR3 sequences, 13% to 15% of them singletons. The specimen was blood. The receptors shown here come from a woman aged 45 to 65 with Graves' ophthalmopathy.

The sample holds many counts of this clonotype. This sequence joins TRBV20-1 and TRBJ2-1, with unresolved D. The V end was cut by 0 bases, the J end by 0 bases, with 12 bases between. Germline loops: CDR1 DFQATT, CDR2 SNEGSKA (reference sequence). The CDR3 loop spans 16 amino acids. In nucleotides, the CDR3 is TGCAGTGCTAGAGAAGGCTTTCTCAGCTCCTACAATGAGCAGTTCTTC. Amino acids: CSAREGFLSSYNEQFF.

This clonotype came up many times. This chain uses TRBV5-1 with TRBJ2-7, with unresolved D. The CDR3 sequence is 14 residues long. Between the trimmed V and J ends, which lost 3 bases and 5 bases, there was a span of 15 bases. CDR1 SGHRS and CDR2 YFSETQ come from the germline V gene. The CDR3 DNA is TGCGCCAGCAGCTCAAGGACCTCAGACGACGAGCAGTACTTC. It encodes CASSSRTSDDEQYF.

In this sample, this clonotype turned up many times. The rearrangement joins TRBV12-3 or TRBV12-4 to TRBJ2-2, with 9 bases lining up with TRBD1. The V segment lost 1 base and the J segment 6 bases; nucleotides outside the gene matches: 6. CDR3 size: 16 residues. CDR3 nucleotide sequence: TGTGCCAGCAGTTTAGGAGGACAGGGGTGGTCCGGGGAGCTGTTTTTT. Amino acids: CASSLGGQGWSGELFF.

This clonotype was observed at least ten times. The CDR3 DNA sequence: TGTGCCAGCAGTTTTACAGGGTTGGGAGAGACCCAGTACTTC. Residues: CASSFTGLGETQYF. The gene calls are TRBV27 and TRBJ2-5; TRBD1 is a possible D gene (6 bases). V was pared by 3 bases and J by 4 bases, with 12 bases between. Germline CDR1 MNHEY, CDR2 SMNVEV (reference sequence). The CDR3 is 14 amino acids.

This clonotype has a count of ten or more. The rearrangement links TRBV7-8 to TRBJ1-3; no reliable D call. Looked up from germline, CDR1 is SGHVS and CDR2 is FQNEAQ. CDR3 length equals 17 residues. Deletions cut 1 base from V and 5 bases from J, with 18 bases between. The CDR3 DNA reads TGTGCCAGCAGCTTAGTTCGGGTAGCCGCTCTAAGAAACACCATATATTTT. Protein sequence: CASSLVRVAALRNTIYF.

This clonotype was observed many times. The chain joins TRBV7-3 to TRBJ2-1; 11 bases fit TRBD2. After removal of 6 bases from V and 7 bases from J, the junction contained 8 bases not matched to a gene. This CDR3 has 15 amino acids. In germline, CDR1 is SGHTA, CDR2 FQGTGA. CDR3 residues: CASSHTSGSGNEQFF. In DNA form, the CDR3 reads TGTGCCAGCAGTCACACTAGCGGGAGTGGAAATGAGCAGTTCTTC. The full variable domain, completed using reference TRBV7-3 and TRBJ2-1, is GAGVSQTPSNKVTEKGKYVELRCDPISGHTALYWYRQSLGQGPEFLIYFQGTGAADDSGLPNDRFFAVRPEGSVSTLKIQRTERGDSAVYLCASSHTSGSGNEQFFGPGTRLTVL.

The rearrangement joins TRBV24-1 to TRBJ2-3, with 7 bases aligning to TRBD1. The germline CDR1 and CDR2 sequences are KGHDR and SFDVKD. V lost 8 bases and J lost 2; bases outside the gene matches: 6. This CDR3 comprises 14 residues. The CDR3 bases are TGTGCCACCAAGGGGGCCTTATTCACAGATACGCAGTATTTT. It encodes CATKGALFTDTQYF.